The 3 T cell receptor beta chains in this list originate from one sample, sequenced in a study of blood T cell repertoires in COVID-19. Produced via immunoSEQ multiplex PCR; TCRdb's table is partial and in-frame only. The sample consists of roughly 430,000 clones, approximately 91% of them appearing once. Specimen: PBMCs or T cells enriched from blood (not recorded which). The receptors stem from a woman aged 18-35 years who had been exposed to COVID-19.

This clone was recorded once. V usage is TRBV3-1 (or the pseudogene TRBV3-2) and J usage is TRBJ2-1; 8 bases line up with TRBD2. The germline V gene encodes CDR1 LGHDT and CDR2 YNNKEL (reference sequence). Trimming at V came to 4 bases and at J to 6 bases, leaving 11 bases not matched to a gene. The CDR3 has 16 residues. CDR3 amino acids: CASSPGRRRGVNEQFF. CDR3 bases: TGTGCCAGCAGCCCGGGGAGACGGCGGGGGGTCAATGAGCAGTTCTTC.

Only one count was recorded for this clone. Other DNA sequences in this specimen translate into the identical CDR3. J is TRBJ1-2 and V is TRBV20-1, with no clear D. The CDR3 has 11 amino acids. Trimming cost V 5 bases and J 1 base, with 5 bases left between them. The germline gives CDR1 DFQATT, CDR2 SNEGSKA (reference sequence). The CDR3 DNA sequence: TGCAGTGCTCTGCGTAACTATGGCTACACCTTC. As protein: CSALRNYGYTF.

The chain carries TRBV28 and TRBJ1-2; 7 bases are shared with TRBD1. CDR3 size: 15 residues. Germline loops: CDR1 MDHEN, CDR2 SYDVKM. The V gene end was trimmed by 5 bases and the J gene end by 0 bases; junction bases not matched to a gene: 6. This chain's CDR3 is CASSPWDRANYGYTF. CDR3 coding DNA: TGTGCCAGCAGTCCATGGGACAGAGCTAACTATGGCTACACCTTC.